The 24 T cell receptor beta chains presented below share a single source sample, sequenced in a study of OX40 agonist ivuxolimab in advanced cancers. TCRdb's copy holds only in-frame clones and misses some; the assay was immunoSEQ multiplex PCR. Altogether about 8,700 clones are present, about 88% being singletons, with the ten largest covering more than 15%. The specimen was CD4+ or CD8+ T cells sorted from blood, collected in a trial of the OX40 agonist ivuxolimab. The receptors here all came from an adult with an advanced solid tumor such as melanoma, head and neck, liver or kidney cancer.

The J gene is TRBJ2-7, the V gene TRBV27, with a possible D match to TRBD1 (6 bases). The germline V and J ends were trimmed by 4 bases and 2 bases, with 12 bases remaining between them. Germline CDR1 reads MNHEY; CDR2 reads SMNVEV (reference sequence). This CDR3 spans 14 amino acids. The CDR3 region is CASSSGTWTYEQYF. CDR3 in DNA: TGTGCCAGCAGTTCCGGGACATGGACCTACGAGCAGTACTTC.

CDR3 coding DNA: TGTGCCAGCTTCTCGGGGATGAACACTGAAGCTTTCTTT. Translated: CASFSGMNTEAFF. J is TRBJ1-1 and V is TRBV27; D remains ambiguous. CDR3 size: 13 residues. Germline values: CDR1 MNHEY, CDR2 SMNVEV (reference sequence). Deletions cut 8 bases from V and 0 bases from J, with 10 bases between.

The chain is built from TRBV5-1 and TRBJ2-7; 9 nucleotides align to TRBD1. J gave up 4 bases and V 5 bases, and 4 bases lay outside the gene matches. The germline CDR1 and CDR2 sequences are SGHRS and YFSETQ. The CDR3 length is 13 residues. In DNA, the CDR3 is TGCGCCAGCAGAGCAGGACAGGGGTACGAGCAGTACTTC. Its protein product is CASRAGQGYEQYF.

CDR3 DNA sequence: TGTGCCAGCAGCTTAGCGGGGGCCGGCAATCAGCCCCAGCATTTT. This gives the protein CASSLAGAGNQPQHF. The rearrangement links TRBV7-9 to TRBJ1-5; D is perhaps TRBD1 (6 bases). Per the germline V gene, CDR1 is SEHNR and CDR2 is FQNEAQ (reference sequence). The V end lost 0 bases, the J end lost 2 bases, and 8 bases lay between the germline ends. This CDR3 is built from 15 residues.

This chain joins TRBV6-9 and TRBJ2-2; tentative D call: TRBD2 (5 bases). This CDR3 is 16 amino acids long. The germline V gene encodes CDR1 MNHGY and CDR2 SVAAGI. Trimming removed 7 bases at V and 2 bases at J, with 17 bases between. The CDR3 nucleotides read TGTGCCAGCACTCCTTCGATGAGGACTAACACCGGGGAGCTGTTTTTT. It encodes CASTPSMRTNTGELFF.

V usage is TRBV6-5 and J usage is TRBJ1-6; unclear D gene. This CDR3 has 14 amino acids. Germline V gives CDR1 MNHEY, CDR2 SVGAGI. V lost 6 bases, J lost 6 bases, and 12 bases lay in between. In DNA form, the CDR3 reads TGTGCCAGCAGGCCCCCCGGAGGTAATTCACCCCTCCACTTT. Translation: CASRPPGGNSPLHF.

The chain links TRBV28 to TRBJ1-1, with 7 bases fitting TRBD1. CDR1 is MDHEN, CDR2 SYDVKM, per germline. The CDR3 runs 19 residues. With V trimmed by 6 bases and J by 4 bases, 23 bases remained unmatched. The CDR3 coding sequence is TGTGCCAGCAGATCTACTAGGGACAGCTCCAATCCCGGGGGCACTGAAGCTTTCTTT. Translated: CASRSTRDSSNPGGTEAFF.

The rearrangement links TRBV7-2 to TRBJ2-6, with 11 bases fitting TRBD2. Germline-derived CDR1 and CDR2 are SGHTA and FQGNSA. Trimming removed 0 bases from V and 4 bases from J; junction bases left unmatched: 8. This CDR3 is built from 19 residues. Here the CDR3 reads CASSLALLAGVPGANVLTF. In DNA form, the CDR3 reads TGTGCCAGCAGCTTAGCGCTACTAGCGGGGGTTCCCGGGGCCAACGTCCTGACTTTC.

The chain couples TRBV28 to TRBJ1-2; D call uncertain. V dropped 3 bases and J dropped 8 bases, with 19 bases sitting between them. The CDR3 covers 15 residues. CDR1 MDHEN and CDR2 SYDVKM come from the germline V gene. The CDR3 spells CASSLDASIGRGYTF. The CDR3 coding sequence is TGTGCCAGCAGTTTGGACGCCTCAATAGGACGGGGCTACACCTTC.

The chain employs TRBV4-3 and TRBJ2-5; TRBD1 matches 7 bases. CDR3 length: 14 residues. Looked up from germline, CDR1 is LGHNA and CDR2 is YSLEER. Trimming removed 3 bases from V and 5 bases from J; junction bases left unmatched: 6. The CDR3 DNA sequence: TGCGCCAGCAGCCAGGGGGACAGCCGGGAGACCCAGTACTTC. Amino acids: CASSQGDSRETQYF.

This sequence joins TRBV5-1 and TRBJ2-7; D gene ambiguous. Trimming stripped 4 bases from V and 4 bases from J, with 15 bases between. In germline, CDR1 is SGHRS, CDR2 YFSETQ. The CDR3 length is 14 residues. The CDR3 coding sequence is TGCGCCAGCAGCCAAGATTTTTCCGGTTACGAGCAGTACTTC. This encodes CASSQDFSGYEQYF.

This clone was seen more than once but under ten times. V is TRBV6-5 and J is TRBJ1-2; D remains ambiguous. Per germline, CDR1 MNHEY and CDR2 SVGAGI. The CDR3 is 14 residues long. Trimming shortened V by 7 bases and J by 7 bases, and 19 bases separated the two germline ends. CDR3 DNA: TGTGCCAGCACCACCTTGCCTGTTAAAACTGGCTACACCTTC. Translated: CASTTLPVKTGYTF.

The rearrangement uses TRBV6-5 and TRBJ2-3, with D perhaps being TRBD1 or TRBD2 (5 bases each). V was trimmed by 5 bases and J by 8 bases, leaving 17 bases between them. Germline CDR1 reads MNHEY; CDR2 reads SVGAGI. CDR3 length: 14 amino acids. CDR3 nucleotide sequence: TGTGCCAGCAGTCCCGACGCCGGGGCAGTTACGCAGTATTTT. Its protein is CASSPDAGAVTQYF.

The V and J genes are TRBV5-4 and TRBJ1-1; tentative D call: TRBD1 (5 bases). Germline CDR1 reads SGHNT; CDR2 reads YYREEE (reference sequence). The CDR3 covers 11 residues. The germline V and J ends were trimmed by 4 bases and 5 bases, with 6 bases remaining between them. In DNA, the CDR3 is TGTGCCAGCAGCGGGGGGACTGAAGCTTTCTTT. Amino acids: CASSGGTEAFF. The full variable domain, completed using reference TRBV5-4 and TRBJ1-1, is ETGVTQSPTHLIKTRGQQVTLRCSSQSGHNTVSWYQQALGQGPQFIFQYYREEENGRGNFPPRFSGLQFPNYSSELNVNALELDDSALYLCASSGGTEAFFGQGTRLTVV.

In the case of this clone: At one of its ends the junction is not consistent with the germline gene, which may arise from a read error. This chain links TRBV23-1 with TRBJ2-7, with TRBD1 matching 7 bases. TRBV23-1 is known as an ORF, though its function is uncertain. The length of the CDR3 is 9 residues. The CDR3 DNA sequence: TGCGCCAGCAGTCAAGCAGGGGGCTTC. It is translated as CASSQAGGF.

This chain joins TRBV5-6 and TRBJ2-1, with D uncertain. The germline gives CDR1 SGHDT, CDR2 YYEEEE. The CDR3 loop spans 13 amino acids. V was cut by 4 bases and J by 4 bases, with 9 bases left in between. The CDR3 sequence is CASSTGLYNEQFF. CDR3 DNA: TGTGCCAGCAGCACTGGATTATACAATGAGCAGTTCTTC.

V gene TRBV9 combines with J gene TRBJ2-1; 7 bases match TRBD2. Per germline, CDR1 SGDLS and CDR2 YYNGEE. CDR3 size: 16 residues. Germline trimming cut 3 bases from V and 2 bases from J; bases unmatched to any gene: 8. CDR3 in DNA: TGTGCCAGCAGCGGGTGGCGGGGGTTCCCCTACAATGAGCAGTTCTTC. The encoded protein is CASSGWRGFPYNEQFF.

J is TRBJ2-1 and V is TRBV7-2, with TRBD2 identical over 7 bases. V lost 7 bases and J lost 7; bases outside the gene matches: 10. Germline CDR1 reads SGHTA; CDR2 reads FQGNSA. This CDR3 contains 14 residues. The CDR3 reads CASTPGGSLNEQFF. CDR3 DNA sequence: TGTGCCAGCACCCCGGGGGGTAGCCTGAATGAGCAGTTCTTC.

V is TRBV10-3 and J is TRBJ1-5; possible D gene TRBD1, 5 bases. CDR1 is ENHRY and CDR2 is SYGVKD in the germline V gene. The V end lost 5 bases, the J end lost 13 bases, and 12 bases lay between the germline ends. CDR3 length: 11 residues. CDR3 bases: TGTGCCATCAGTAAAGGACAAGGTCAGCATTTT. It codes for CAISKGQGQHF.

The CDR3 sequence: CASSGLRFEQFF. Here the CDR3 DNA reads TGTGCCAGCAGCGGATTGCGGTTTGAGCAGTTCTTC. V and J are TRBV2 and TRBJ2-1; D not resolved. V dropped 6 bases and J dropped 9 bases, with 12 bases sitting between them. Germline-derived CDR1 and CDR2 are SNHLY and FYNNEI. This CDR3 contains 12 residues.

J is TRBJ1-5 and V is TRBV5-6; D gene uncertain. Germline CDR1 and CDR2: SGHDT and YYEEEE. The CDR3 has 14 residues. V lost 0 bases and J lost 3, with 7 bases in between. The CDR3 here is CASSLGSINQPQHF. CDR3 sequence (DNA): TGTGCCAGCAGCTTGGGGTCAATCAATCAGCCCCAGCATTTT.

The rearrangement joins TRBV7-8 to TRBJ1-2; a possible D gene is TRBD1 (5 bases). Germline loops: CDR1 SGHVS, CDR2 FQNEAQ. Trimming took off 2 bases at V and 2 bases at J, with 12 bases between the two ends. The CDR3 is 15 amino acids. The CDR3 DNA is TGTGCCAGCAGCTTAACTCCGGGACGGAACTATGGCTACACCTTC. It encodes CASSLTPGRNYGYTF.

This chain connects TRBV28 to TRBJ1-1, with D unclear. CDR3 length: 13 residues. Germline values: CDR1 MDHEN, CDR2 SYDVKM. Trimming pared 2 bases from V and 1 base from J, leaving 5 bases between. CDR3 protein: CASSLPGNTEAFF. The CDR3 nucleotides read TGTGCCAGCAGTTTACCAGGGAACACTGAAGCTTTCTTT.

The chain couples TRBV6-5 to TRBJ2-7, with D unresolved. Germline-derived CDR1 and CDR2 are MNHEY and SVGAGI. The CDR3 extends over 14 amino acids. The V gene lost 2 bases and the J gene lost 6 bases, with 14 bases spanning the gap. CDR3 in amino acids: CASSYVDGASEQYF. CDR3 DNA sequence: TGTGCCAGCAGTTACGTTGACGGAGCCTCCGAGCAGTACTTC.